The clone carrying this T cell receptor (beta chain) was detected only a few times. Its antigen is undetermined. This sample was taken from a study of cytomegalovirus exposure and HLA in healthy donors. Trimming shortened V by 3 bases and J by 4 bases, and 19 bases separated the two germline ends. The CDR3 covers 16 residues. Germline V gives CDR1 SGHDT, CDR2 YYEEEE. Generated by immunoSEQ multiplex PCR, the TCRdb table keeps only in-frame clones and is missing some. The sample consists of about 360,000 clones, around 86% of them appearing once. From the roughly 110-subject validation cohort, which was separate from the roughly 680-subject first cohort, the donors were drawn. Study-wide results and caveats: According to a later analysis, TCR clusters from the first cohort tended to co-occur in the roughly 110 validation repertoires.

The source of this sequence is a woman between 18 and 30 years old in good health and CMV-seronegative. The chain combines TRBV5-6 with TRBJ2-5, with a tentative D call TRBD2 (6 bases). Sample: PBMCs. CDR3 in amino acids: CASSWEEADPRETQYF. The CDR3 DNA is TGTGCCAGCAGCTGGGAGGAAGCGGACCCCCGAGAGACCCAGTACTTC.